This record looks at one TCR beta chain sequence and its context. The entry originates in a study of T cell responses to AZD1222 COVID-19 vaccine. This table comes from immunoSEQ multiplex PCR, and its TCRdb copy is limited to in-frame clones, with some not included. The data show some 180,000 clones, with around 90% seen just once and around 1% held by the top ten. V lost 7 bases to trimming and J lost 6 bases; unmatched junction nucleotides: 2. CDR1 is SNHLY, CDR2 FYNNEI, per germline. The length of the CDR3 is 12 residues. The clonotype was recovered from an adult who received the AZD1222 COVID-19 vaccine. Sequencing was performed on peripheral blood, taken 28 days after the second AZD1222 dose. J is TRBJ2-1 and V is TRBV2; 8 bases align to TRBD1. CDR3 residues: CASMTGANEQFF. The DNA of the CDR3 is TGTGCCAGCATGACAGGGGCCAATGAGCAGTTCTTC.